These 18 T cell receptor beta chains were all obtained from the same sample, sequenced in a study of cytomegalovirus exposure and HLA in healthy donors (TCRdb year 2017). The library was built by means of the immunoSEQ multiplex PCR assay. The multiplex PCR relied on a mix of 60 forward primers for TCR Vbeta segments and 13 reverse primers for TCR Jbeta segments. The clones in this table, taken by TCRdb from immuneACCESS, are in-frame only. Not every clone is retained; where verified, under half of the shortfall comes from an unresolved V gene, and the cause of the rest is unknown. This sample gives about 110,000 clones in total; approximately 70% of them show up just once. The top ten constitute approximately 11% of the sample. Material for sequencing was PBMCs. The origin of the receptors is a middle-aged man in good health and CMV-seropositive.

A remark on this clone: This same CDR3 is encoded by further DNA sequences in the sample. This rearrangement joins TRBV18 to TRBJ2-5, with 8 bases aligning to TRBD2. The CDR3 totals 15 residues. Trimming removed 2 bases from V and 4 bases from J; junction bases left unmatched: 6. CDR1 and CDR2 from the germline V gene are KGHSH and LQKENI. CDR3: CASSPSSGPRETQYF. The DNA of the CDR3 is TGTGCCAGCTCACCATCTAGCGGGCCTCGAGAGACCCAGTACTTC.

The chain carries TRBV5-1 and TRBJ1-4; 11 positions match TRBD1. V dropped 3 bases and J dropped 7; count of bases not matched to a gene: 5. This CDR3 is built from 15 residues. The germline V gene has CDR1 SGHRS and CDR2 YFSETQ. The CDR3 spells CASSSGTGGGEKLFF. CDR3 DNA sequence: TGCGCCAGCAGCTCGGGGACAGGGGGGGGTGAAAAACTGTTTTTT.

The chain couples TRBV7-6 to TRBJ2-2; TRBD1 aligns across 8 bases. V lost 4 bases, J lost 4 bases, and 5 bases stayed unmatched. CDR1 SGHVS and CDR2 FNYEAQ come from the germline V gene. This CDR3 is built from 15 residues. The CDR3 protein is CASSSQGAPTGELFF. CDR3 sequence (DNA): TGTGCCAGCAGCTCCCAGGGGGCGCCCACCGGGGAGCTGTTTTTT.

The chain links TRBV2 to TRBJ2-5; D unresolved. CDR1 and CDR2 from the germline V gene are SNHLY and FYNNEI. Deletions cut 2 bases from V and 4 bases from J, with 8 bases between. The CDR3 spans 13 residues. This chain's CDR3 is CASSETDIETQYF. In DNA form, the CDR3 reads TGTGCCAGCAGTGAAACAGATATAGAGACCCAGTACTTC.

This chain uses TRBV2 with TRBJ2-1, with a possible D match to TRBD1 (6 bases). Trimming left V 9 bases short and J 4 bases short, with 16 bases between. The CDR3 runs to 14 residues. CDR1 is SNHLY and CDR2 is FYNNEI in the germline V gene. CDR3 protein: CASGNRESYNEQFF. CDR3 nucleotide sequence: TGTGCCAGTGGGAACAGGGAGAGTTACAATGAGCAGTTCTTC.

This rearrangement joins TRBV30 to TRBJ1-4; 8 nucleotides match TRBD1. The CDR3 runs to 13 residues. V lost 2 bases and J lost 4; bases outside the gene matches: 0. Germline CDR1 and CDR2: GTSNPN and SVGIG (reference sequence). The DNA of the CDR3 is TGTGCCTGGAGTACAGGGGGTAATGAAAAACTGTTTTTT. Protein product: CAWSTGGNEKLFF.

This clone was observed a few times. The chain combines TRBV30 with TRBJ2-7; D remains ambiguous. Germline CDR1 is GTSNPN and CDR2 is SVGIG (reference sequence). CDR3 length equals 13 residues. V was clipped by 0 bases and J by 3 bases, with 9 bases between them. The CDR3, as DNA: TGTGCCTGGAGTGTTTTCCCTCGCTACGAGCAGTACTTC. The encoded protein is CAWSVFPRYEQYF.

This rearrangement joins TRBV9 to TRBJ1-1; D remains unclear. The germline CDR1 and CDR2 sequences are SGDLS and YYNGEE. CDR3 size: 14 residues. Trimming shortened V by 0 bases and J by 0 bases, and 6 bases separated the two germline ends. The CDR3 is CASSVDAVNTEAFF. The CDR3 bases are TGTGCCAGCAGCGTAGACGCGGTGAACACTGAAGCTTTCTTT.

The rearrangement links TRBV6-5 to TRBJ1-2, with 9 positions matching TRBD1. The V segment lost 4 bases and the J segment 4 bases; nucleotides outside the gene matches: 7. Germline V CDR1 and CDR2: MNHEY, SVGAGI. The CDR3 consists of 15 residues. The CDR3 DNA sequence: TGTGCCAGCAGTTCCTACAGGGGGCGTAGCTATGGCTACACCTTC. Its protein product is CASSSYRGRSYGYTF.

This chain links TRBV28 with TRBJ2-1, with 8 bases that match TRBD1. The CDR3 sequence is 12 residues long. In germline, CDR1 is MDHEN, CDR2 SYDVKM. Trimming at V came to 7 bases and at J to 14 bases, leaving 10 bases not matched to a gene. CDR3 nucleotide sequence: TGTGCCAGCAACATATTGACAGGGGACAAGTTCTTC. Its protein is CASNILTGDKFF.

The chain recombines TRBV7-9 with TRBJ1-5; the match to TRBD1 covers 11 bases. The CDR3 sequence is 14 residues long. Germline trimming cut 3 bases from V and 7 bases from J; bases unmatched to any gene: 2. CDR1 and CDR2 (germline): SEHNR, FQNEAQ (reference sequence). CDR3: CASSLGQGDQPQHF. CDR3 bases: TGTGCCAGCAGCTTGGGACAGGGGGACCAGCCCCAGCATTTT.

This chain uses TRBV18 with TRBJ2-7, with D unclear. The CDR3 consists of 14 residues. Trimming left V 3 bases short and J 3 bases short, with 12 bases between. Per the germline V gene, CDR1 is KGHSH and CDR2 is LQKENI. The CDR3 loop reads CASSPSFGNYEQYV. CDR3 DNA: TGTGCCAGCTCACCCTCATTCGGCAACTACGAGCAGTACGTC.

The V and J genes are TRBV6-6 and TRBJ2-3; 8 bases are a match to TRBD1. J lost 2 bases, V lost 2 bases, and 6 bases had no gene match. Per germline, CDR1 MNHNY and CDR2 SVGAGI (reference sequence). The CDR3 totals 16 residues. CDR3 protein: CASSYPPGQDTDTQYF. In DNA form, the CDR3 reads TGTGCCAGCAGTTACCCCCCGGGACAGGACACAGATACGCAGTATTTT.

The J gene is TRBJ2-7, the V gene TRBV7-9; possible D gene TRBD2, 5 bases. Germline CDR1 reads SEHNR; CDR2 reads FQNEAQ (reference sequence). The CDR3 totals 12 residues. CDR3: CSSSSRAYEQYV. CDR3 nucleotides: TGTTCCAGCAGCTCGAGGGCCTACGAGCAGTACGTC.

J is TRBJ1-1 and V is TRBV5-4; TRBD1 matches 9 bases. The ends lost 4 bases at V and 2 bases at J; junction bases unmatched: 3. Per germline, CDR1 SGHNT and CDR2 YYREEE (reference sequence). CDR3 length: 14 residues. This CDR3 reads CASSRDRVNTEAFF. The CDR3 bases are TGTGCCAGCAGCCGGGACAGGGTAAACACTGAAGCTTTCTTT.

This chain uses TRBV6-5 with TRBJ2-5; perhaps TRBD1 as D (6 bases). Germline V gives CDR1 MNHEY, CDR2 SVGAGI. The CDR3 is 14 amino acids. The germline V and J ends were trimmed by 0 bases and 3 bases, with 8 bases remaining between them. CDR3 region: CASSYSRGEETQYF. As DNA, the CDR3 is TGTGCCAGCAGTTACTCCAGGGGTGAAGAGACCCAGTACTTC.

The chain has TRBV2 and TRBJ1-5; TRBD1 matches at 10 bases. Unmatched junction bases numbered 7, after V lost 5 bases and J lost 0 bases. Germline CDR1 and CDR2: SNHLY and FYNNEI. The CDR3 extends over 17 amino acids. The CDR3 DNA sequence: TGTGCCAGCAGTCCGGGACAGGGGTCTTATAGCAATCAGCCCCAGCATTTT. Its protein is CASSPGQGSYSNQPQHF.

The chain couples TRBV19 to TRBJ1-2; TRBD1 might be the D (5 bases). Germline values: CDR1 LNHDA, CDR2 SQIVND (reference sequence). Deletions cut 4 bases from V and 13 bases from J, with 19 bases between. The CDR3 is 13 amino acids. The DNA of the CDR3 is TGTGCCAGTAGTAGTGGGGGGAGTCCGAGTGGCACCTTC. Protein product: CASSSGGSPSGTF.